A single sample gave rise to the 2 T cell receptor beta chains below, sequenced in a study of blood T cell repertoires in COVID-19. Using immunoSEQ multiplex PCR, the repertoire was profiled, and TCRdb retains in-frame clones only, with some absent. The sample records approximately 350,000 clones, around 91% being singletons. The specimen sequenced was peripheral blood. These TCRs come from a woman under 30 who had recovered from COVID-19.

There are a few counts of this clone. V gene TRBV19 combines with J gene TRBJ1-1, with D maybe TRBD1 (5 bases). V was cut by 3 bases and J by 4 bases, with 15 bases left in between. Germline-derived CDR1 and CDR2 are LNHDA and SQIVND (reference sequence). The CDR3 sequence is 15 residues long. Here the CDR3 reads CASSIRIWGATEAFF. CDR3 coding DNA: TGTGCCAGTAGTATCCGGATTTGGGGCGCCACTGAAGCTTTCTTT.

A word on this clone: The sample carries other DNA sequences with the same CDR3. The CDR3 is CASSLLGGSYNEQFF. CDR3 DNA sequence: TGCGCCAGCAGCTTGCTCGGGGGATCCTACAATGAGCAGTTCTTC. V is TRBV5-1 and J is TRBJ2-1; D perhaps matches TRBD2 (6 bases). The CDR3 consists of 15 residues. The V end was cut by 1 base, the J end by 1 base, with 9 bases between. In germline, CDR1 is SGHRS, CDR2 YFSETQ.